The 6 T cell receptor beta chains presented below share a single source sample, sequenced in a study of T cells in Graves' hyperthyroidism and ophthalmopathy. The TCR beta CDR3 regions underwent amplification using RNA transcripts as the source. The TCR CDR3 first-round RT-PCR relied on the HTBI primer set. TCRdb reprocessed the multiplex PCR reads with MiXCR, giving one entry per CDR3 protein. The table shows around 620,000 distinct CDR3 sequences, with 12% to 15% occurring only once. Sequenced material: blood. Receptors originate from a woman aged 18 to 35 with Graves' ophthalmopathy.

Many counts were recorded for this clonotype. J is TRBJ2-3 and V is TRBV11-2; D is possibly TRBD2 (6 bases). V shed 3 bases and J shed 0 bases, with 13 bases lying between them. CDR1 SGHAT and CDR2 FQNNGV come from the germline V gene. This CDR3 region has 16 residues. CDR3 in amino acids: CASSFQSGFSTDTQYF. CDR3 coding DNA: TGTGCCAGCAGCTTCCAAAGCGGGTTCAGCACAGATACGCAGTATTTT. The full variable domain, completed using reference TRBV11-2 and TRBJ2-3, is EAGVAQSPRYKIIEKRQSVAFWCNPISGHATLYWYQQILGQGPKLLIQFQNNGVVDDSQLPKDRFSAERLKGVDSTLKIQPAKLEDSAVYLCASSFQSGFSTDTQYFGPGTRLTVL.

V usage is TRBV20-1 and J usage is TRBJ2-1; the match to TRBD2 covers 8 bases. Germline V gene lookup returns CDR1 DFQATT and CDR2 SNEGSKA (reference sequence). The ends lost 0 bases at V and 2 bases at J; junction bases unmatched: 3. CDR3 length equals 15 residues. The CDR3 bases are TGCAGTGCTAGAGATACAGCGGGAGCCTACAATGAGCAGTTCTTC. It encodes CSARDTAGAYNEQFF.

This clonotype was observed many times. The chain carries TRBV11-3 and TRBJ2-5, with D possibly matching TRBD2 (5 bases). The ends were cut back, 5 bases at V and 5 bases at J, with 18 bases in the middle. The length of the CDR3 is 15 residues. Germline V CDR1 and CDR2: SGHNT, YENEEA. The CDR3 loop reads CASSLNGHTGETQYF. CDR3 nucleotide sequence: TGTGCCAGCAGCCTAAACGGGCATACGGGGGAGACCCAGTACTTC.

The sample holds a few counts of this clonotype. The chain employs TRBV7-2 and TRBJ2-3, with TRBD2 matching 7 bases. This CDR3 is 17 amino acids long. V trimming: 3 bases; J trimming: 4 bases; junction bases outside the gene matches: 13. Germline V gives CDR1 SGHTA, CDR2 FQGNSA. The CDR3 nucleotides are TGTGCCAGCAGCTTGGTAGCGGGCGGGAGTTCCCCAGATACGCAGTATTTT. Amino acid sequence: CASSLVAGGSSPDTQYF. The entire variable domain, with the rest obtained from reference TRBV7-2 and TRBJ2-3, is as follows: GAGVSQSPSNKVTEKGKDVELRCDPISGHTALYWYRQSLGQGLEFLIYFQGNSAPDKSGLPSDRFSAERTGGSVSTLTIQRTQQEDSAVYLCASSLVAGGSSPDTQYFGPGTRLTVL.

About this clonotype: A read error is possible here, since a much larger clone lies one base away. J is TRBJ2-7 and V is TRBV6-1; 8 bases fit TRBD1. Trimming removed 10 bases from V and 2 bases from J; junction bases left unmatched: 10. The germline CDR1 and CDR2 sequences are MNHNS and SASEGT. This CDR3 region has 14 residues. The CDR3 reads CAISSETGAYEQYF. DNA of the CDR3: TGTGCCATCAGCTCCGAGACAGGGGCCTACGAGCAGTACTTC.

This clonotype was observed at least ten times. The gene calls are TRBV11-2 and TRBJ2-1; TRBD2 agrees at 9 bases. There are 17 residues in the CDR3. The germline CDR1 and CDR2 sequences are SGHAT and FQNNGV. V lost 2 bases to trimming and J lost 8 bases; unmatched junction nucleotides: 13. This CDR3 reads CASSLRDAGGPMDEQFF. CDR3 nucleotides: TGTGCCAGCAGCTTACGCGATGCGGGAGGGCCGATGGATGAGCAGTTCTTC.